Presented here are 28 T cell receptor beta chains from one specimen sequenced in a study of TIL therapy for anti-PD-1-resistant metastatic lung cancer. The time point was: pre-treatment sample, taken before nivolumab and TIL therapy. This was the immunoSEQ v3 assay. The table came from immunoSEQ multiplex PCR; TCRdb's copy has only in-frame clones and leaves some out. The sample lists fewer than 40,000 clones, 74% occurring once. The source was blood, collected at baseline. The source is a woman aged 25-85 years with non-small cell lung cancer.

The V gene is TRBV4-2, the J gene TRBJ2-1; 8 bases line up with TRBD2. The CDR3 is 15 residues long. The V and J ends lost 2 bases and 5 bases, in that order; junction bases with no gene match: 5. In germline, CDR1 is LGHNA, CDR2 YNFKEQ. The CDR3 DNA reads as TGTGCCAGCAGCCAAATTAGCGGGGCCGACAATGAGCAGTTCTTC. Encoded protein: CASSQISGADNEQFF.

This chain joins TRBV7-6 and TRBJ2-1; no clear D. This CDR3 comprises 15 residues. Germline loops: CDR1 SGHVS, CDR2 FNYEAQ. The ends were cut back, 3 bases at V and 0 bases at J, with 9 bases in the middle. CDR3 nucleotide sequence: TGTGCCAGCAGCTTGAGCGCCTACTCCTACAATGAGCAGTTCTTC. It translates to CASSLSAYSYNEQFF.

V gene TRBV10-3 combines with J gene TRBJ2-7; 10 bases map to TRBD1. J lost 2 bases, V lost 7 bases, and 5 bases had no gene match. The germline V gene encodes CDR1 ENHRY and CDR2 SYGVKD. CDR3 length: 14 amino acids. The CDR3, as DNA: TGTGCCATCAAATCGGGGACAGGGGCCTACGAGCAGTACTTC. Encoded protein: CAIKSGTGAYEQYF.

This clone came up a few times. This chain connects TRBV6-6 to TRBJ1-2; D may be TRBD1 (5 bases). V dropped 6 bases and J dropped 6 bases, with 14 bases sitting between them. Germline V gives CDR1 MNHNY, CDR2 SVGAGI (reference sequence). The CDR3 length is 13 residues. CDR3 sequence: CASRYDSEDGYTF. In nucleotides, the CDR3 is TGTGCCAGCAGATATGACAGCGAAGATGGCTACACCTTC.

There are a few counts of this clone. The CDR3: CASRGLTGQGINEQFF. The CDR3, as DNA: TGTGCCAGTAGGGGCCTTACGGGACAGGGGATCAATGAGCAGTTCTTC. The J gene is TRBJ2-1, the V gene TRBV19; 10 bases map to TRBD1. The ends lost 6 bases at V and 6 bases at J; junction bases unmatched: 11. Looked up from germline, CDR1 is LNHDA and CDR2 is SQIVND (reference sequence). The CDR3 is 16 amino acids.

The genes are TRBV2 and TRBJ2-1; 9 bases map to TRBD2. The J segment lost 4 bases and the V segment lost 8 bases, leaving 6 bases of the junction unmatched. Germline CDR1 SNHLY, CDR2 FYNNEI. The CDR3 is 14 residues long. CDR3 nucleotides: TGTGCCAGCGCCCTAGCGGGATCTTACAATGAGCAGTTCTTC. Protein sequence: CASALAGSYNEQFF.

V and J are TRBV30 and TRBJ1-1; maybe TRBD1 (5 bases). Trimming removed 3 bases at V and 1 base at J, with 6 bases between. Germline CDR1 is GTSNPN and CDR2 is SVGIG (reference sequence). This CDR3 spans 12 amino acids. As DNA, the CDR3 is TGTGCCTGGAGACAGGCGAACACTGAAGCTTTCTTT. This codes for CAWRQANTEAFF.

The rearrangement links TRBV5-4 to TRBJ2-3; possibly TRBD2 for D (6 bases). CDR1 is SGHNT, CDR2 YYREEE, per germline (reference sequence). The CDR3 sequence is 15 residues long. The V end was cut by 6 bases, the J end by 1 base, with 15 bases between. The CDR3, as DNA: TGTGCCAGCAAAATGAGCGGGCCAGGCACAGATACGCAGTATTTT. As protein: CASKMSGPGTDTQYF.

The chain is built from TRBV10-3 and TRBJ1-1, with a weak D call TRBD1 (5 bases). The CDR3 spans 12 residues. In germline, CDR1 is ENHRY, CDR2 SYGVKD. V lost 6 bases and J 7 bases, leaving 12 bases between the germline ends. Here the CDR3 DNA reads TGTGCCATCAGCGACAGTGCAGGTGAAGCTTTCTTT. Its protein product is CAISDSAGEAFF.

The V and J genes are TRBV11-3 and TRBJ2-2; 10 bases agree with TRBD2. The CDR3 contains 20 residues. Trimming cost V 0 bases and J 2 bases; bases outside gene matches: 12. Per the germline V gene, CDR1 is SGHNT and CDR2 is YENEEA. The CDR3 sequence: CASSLEAIGASGSNTGELFF. The DNA of the CDR3 is TGTGCCAGCAGCTTAGAAGCAATTGGGGCTAGCGGGAGTAACACCGGGGAGCTGTTTTTT.

The chain combines TRBV11-2 with TRBJ2-1, with 9 bases matching TRBD2. The CDR3 is 15 residues long. CDR1 and CDR2 (germline): SGHAT, FQNNGV. Trimming took 0 bases from V and 12 from J; bases not matched to a gene: 9. The CDR3 coding sequence is TGTGCCAGCAGCTTAGAACTAGCGGGCACAAATAGGCAGTTCTTC. It yields the protein CASSLELAGTNRQFF.

V and J are TRBV7-9 and TRBJ2-1, with TRBD2 matching over 7 bases. The junction had 12 bases not matched to a gene; V was cut back by 5 bases and J by 5 bases. Germline V gene sequence: CDR1 SEHNR, CDR2 FQNEAQ (reference sequence). The CDR3 sequence is 16 residues long. CDR3 amino acids: CASSPQRASGDNEQFF. The CDR3 nucleotides are TGTGCCAGCAGCCCCCAGCGGGCTAGCGGAGACAATGAGCAGTTCTTC.

The V call is TRBV11-2, the J call TRBJ2-7; D uncertain. Germline values: CDR1 SGHAT, CDR2 FQNNGV. This CDR3 is built from 13 residues. Trimming stripped 1 base from V and 6 bases from J, with 10 bases between. The CDR3 nucleotides are TGTGCCAGCAGCTTAGTCGGCAGTGGCGAGCAGTACTTC. It specifies CASSLVGSGEQYF.

In DNA form, the CDR3 reads TGCGCCAGCAGTCAAACAGGGGGGGCCACTGGAAACACCATATATTTT. Protein product: CASSQTGGATGNTIYF. This chain uses TRBV23-1 with TRBJ1-3; 8 nucleotides match TRBD1. TRBV23-1 is annotated as an ORF whose role is uncertain. Trimming took 2 bases from V and 2 from J; bases not matched to a gene: 5. CDR3 length equals 16 residues.

This chain's CDR3 is CASSSFTGGTETQYF. DNA of the CDR3: TGTGCCAGCAGTTCCTTCACAGGGGGCACAGAGACCCAGTACTTC. V and J are TRBV28 and TRBJ2-5, with TRBD1 matching over 9 bases. The V segment lost 4 bases and the J segment 4 bases; nucleotides outside the gene matches: 7. This CDR3 is 15 amino acids long. Germline assignment: CDR1 MDHEN and CDR2 SYDVKM.

This chain joins TRBV21-1 and TRBJ1-5. TRBV21-1 is labeled a pseudogene. The CDR3 sequence is 16 residues long. The CDR3 nucleotides are TGTGCCAGCAGCAAAGAAATTGGGATGGGCAATCAGCCCCAGCATTTT. Translation gives CASSKEIGMGNQPQHF.

V and J are TRBV29-1 and TRBJ2-7; a possible D gene is TRBD1 (5 bases). Germline CDR1 reads SQVTM; CDR2 reads ANQGSEA. The CDR3 is 12 residues long. Between the trimmed V and J ends, which lost 6 bases and 3 bases, there was a span of 12 bases. In nucleotides, the CDR3 is TGCAGCGTGGACGGCACAGGCTACGAGCAGTACTTC. Translated: CSVDGTGYEQYF.

J is TRBJ2-3 and V is TRBV7-8; 15 nucleotides line up with TRBD2. J was trimmed by 3 bases and V by 4 bases; bases with no gene match: 5. CDR3 size: 17 residues. Germline lookup yields CDR1 SGHVS and CDR2 FQNEAQ. CDR3 protein: CASSSGLAGGRTDTQYF. The CDR3 DNA sequence: TGTGCCAGCAGCTCCGGACTAGCGGGAGGGCGAACAGATACGCAGTATTTT.

The CDR3 DNA is TGTGCTGGGCGGGAGAGGGACGGGGAGCTGTTTTTT. It encodes CAGRERDGELFF. The chain is built from TRBV5-4 and TRBJ2-2, with 7 bases identical to TRBD2. Germline CDR1 and CDR2: SGHNT and YYREEE (reference sequence). This CDR3 has 12 residues. Using reference TRBV5-4 and TRBJ2-2 for the parts outside the CDR3, the full variable domain is ETGVTQSPTHLIKTRGQQVTLRCSSQSGHNTVSWYQQALGQGPQFIFQYYREEENGRGNFPPRFSGLQFPNYSSELNVNALELDDSALYLCAGRERDGELFFGEGSRLTVL.

The V call is TRBV29-1, the J call TRBJ2-7; possible D gene TRBD2, 5 bases. Trimming cost V 0 bases and J 7 bases, with 13 bases left between them. Germline V gene lookup returns CDR1 SQVTM and CDR2 ANQGSEA. The CDR3 spans 13 residues. CDR3 bases: TGCAGCGTTGAAGATCTTAAGCGGAGAGAGCAGTACTTC. Its protein product is CSVEDLKRREQYF.

The chain combines TRBV19 with TRBJ1-5; D gene ambiguous. With 6 bases removed from V and 5 bases from J, the gap between germline ends came to 11 bases. The CDR3 is made up of 13 amino acids. Germline lookup yields CDR1 LNHDA and CDR2 SQIVND (reference sequence). The CDR3 loop reads CASRGSDDQPQHF. The DNA for the CDR3 is TGTGCCAGTAGGGGGTCAGATGATCAGCCCCAGCATTTT.

The chain joins TRBV5-5 to TRBJ2-3; TRBD2 agrees at 7 bases. The CDR3 contains 13 residues. Germline V gene lookup returns CDR1 SGHKS and CDR2 YYEKEE (reference sequence). Trimming removed 8 bases from V and 0 bases from J; junction bases left unmatched: 3. CDR3 sequence (DNA): TGTGCCAGTAGTAGCGGGAGCACAGATACGCAGTATTTT. As protein: CASSSGSTDTQYF.

This chain links TRBV21-1 with TRBJ2-7; TRBD1, the table's D call, lacks a check against the DNA. TRBV21-1 is noted as a pseudogene. This CDR3 is 13 amino acids long. The CDR3 region has the DNA TGTGCCAGTTCGGACAGGCGAACCTACGAGCAGTACTTC. As protein: CASSDRRTYEQYF.

The genes are TRBV14 and TRBJ2-1; possibly TRBD2 for D (5 bases). CDR3 size: 13 residues. The germline V and J ends were trimmed by 2 bases and 15 bases, with 17 bases remaining between them. Germline V gives CDR1 SGHDN, CDR2 FVKESK. This chain's CDR3 is CASSQNAPGLRFF. CDR3 coding DNA: TGTGCCAGCAGCCAAAATGCACCGGGGTTGAGGTTCTTC.

V gene TRBV5-6 combines with J gene TRBJ2-1; D gene ambiguous. The germline V gene has CDR1 SGHDT and CDR2 YYEEEE. V lost 0 bases and J lost 2, with 12 bases in between. This CDR3 contains 16 residues. The CDR3 region has the DNA TGTGCCAGCAGCTTGGATCCGGGTTCAGCCTACAATGAGCAGTTCTTC. Translated: CASSLDPGSAYNEQFF.

This rearrangement joins TRBV7-2 to TRBJ2-5; D unresolved. CDR1 is SGHTA and CDR2 is FQGNSA in the germline V gene. This CDR3 has 13 amino acids. V gave up 4 bases and J gave up 7 bases, with 13 bases separating them. The CDR3 here is CASSSELRGTQYF. In DNA, the CDR3 is TGTGCCAGCAGCTCTGAGTTACGCGGGACCCAGTACTTC.

The rearrangement uses TRBV5-5 and TRBJ2-1; D is ambiguous. This CDR3 is 15 amino acids long. Germline V gene lookup returns CDR1 SGHKS and CDR2 YYEKEE (reference sequence). V gave up 1 base and J gave up 3 bases, with 11 bases separating them. CDR3 in DNA: TGTGCCAGCAGCTTGAGGTGGGCCGACTACAATGAGCAGTTCTTC. Residues: CASSLRWADYNEQFF. The full variable domain, rest sourced from reference TRBV5-5 and TRBJ2-1, is DAGVTQSPTHLIKTRGQQVTLRCSPISGHKSVSWYQQVLGQGPQFIFQYYEKEERGRGNFPDRFSARQFPNYSSELNVNALLLGDSALYLCASSLRWADYNEQFFGPGTRLTVL.

The chain links TRBV28 to TRBJ1-2; D call uncertain. Germline CDR1 and CDR2: MDHEN and SYDVKM. V was trimmed by 3 bases and J by 3 bases, leaving 14 bases between them. The CDR3 runs to 15 residues. DNA for the CDR3: TGTGCCAGCAGTTTGGGAGGCGCTAGAGACTATGGCTACACCTTC. This sequence encodes CASSLGGARDYGYTF.